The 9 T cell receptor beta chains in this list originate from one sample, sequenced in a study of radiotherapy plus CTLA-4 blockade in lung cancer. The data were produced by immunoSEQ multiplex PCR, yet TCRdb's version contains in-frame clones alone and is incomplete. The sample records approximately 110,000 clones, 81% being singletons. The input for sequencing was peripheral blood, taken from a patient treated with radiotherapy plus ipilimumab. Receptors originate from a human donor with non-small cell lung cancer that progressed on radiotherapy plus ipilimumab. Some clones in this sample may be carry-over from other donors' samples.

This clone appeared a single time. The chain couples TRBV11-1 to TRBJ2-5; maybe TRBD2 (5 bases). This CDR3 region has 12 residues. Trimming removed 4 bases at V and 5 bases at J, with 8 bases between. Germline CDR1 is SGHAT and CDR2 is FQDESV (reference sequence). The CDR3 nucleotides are TGTGCCAGCAGCTCGGGGTGGGAGACCCAGTACTTC. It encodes CASSSGWETQYF.

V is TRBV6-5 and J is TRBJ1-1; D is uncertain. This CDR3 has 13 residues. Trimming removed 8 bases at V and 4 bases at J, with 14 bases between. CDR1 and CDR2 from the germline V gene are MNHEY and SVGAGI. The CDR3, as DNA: TGTGCCAGCCGATGGACGGACGGCACTGAAGCTTTCTTT. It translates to CASRWTDGTEAFF.

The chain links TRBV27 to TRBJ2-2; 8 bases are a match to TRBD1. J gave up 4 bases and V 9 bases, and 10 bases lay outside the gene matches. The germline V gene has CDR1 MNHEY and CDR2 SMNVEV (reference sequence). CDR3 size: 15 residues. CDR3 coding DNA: TGTGCCAGACGGCAGGGGGCAGAACCCACCGGGGAGCTGTTTTTT. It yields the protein CARRQGAEPTGELFF.

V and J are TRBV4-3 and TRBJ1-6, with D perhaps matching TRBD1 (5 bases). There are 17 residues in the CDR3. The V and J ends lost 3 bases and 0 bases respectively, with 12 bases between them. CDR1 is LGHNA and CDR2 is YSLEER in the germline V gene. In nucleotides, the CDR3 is TGCGCCAGCAGCCAGCTGACAGTCCTCTCCTATAATTCACCCCTCCACTTT. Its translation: CASSQLTVLSYNSPLHF.

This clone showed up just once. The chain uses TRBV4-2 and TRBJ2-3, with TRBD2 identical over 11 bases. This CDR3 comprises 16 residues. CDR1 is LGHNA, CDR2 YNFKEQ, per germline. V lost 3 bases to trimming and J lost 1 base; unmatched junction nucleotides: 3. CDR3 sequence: CASSQATSGGTDTQYF. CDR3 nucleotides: TGTGCCAGCAGCCAGGCGACTAGCGGGGGCACAGATACGCAGTATTTT.

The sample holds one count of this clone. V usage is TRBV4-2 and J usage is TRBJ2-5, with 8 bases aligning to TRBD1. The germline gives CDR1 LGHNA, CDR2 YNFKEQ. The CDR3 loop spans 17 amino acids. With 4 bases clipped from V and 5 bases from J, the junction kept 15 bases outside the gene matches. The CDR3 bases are TGTGCCAGCAGCCGACGGGCGGACAGGGCTTATTCGGAGACCCAGTACTTC. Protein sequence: CASSRRADRAYSETQYF.

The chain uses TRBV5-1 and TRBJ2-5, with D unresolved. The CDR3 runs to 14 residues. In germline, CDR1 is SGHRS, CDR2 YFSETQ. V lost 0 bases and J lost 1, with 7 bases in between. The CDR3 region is CASSLVVSQETQYF. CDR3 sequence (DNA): TGCGCCAGCAGCTTGGTTGTCAGCCAAGAGACCCAGTACTTC.

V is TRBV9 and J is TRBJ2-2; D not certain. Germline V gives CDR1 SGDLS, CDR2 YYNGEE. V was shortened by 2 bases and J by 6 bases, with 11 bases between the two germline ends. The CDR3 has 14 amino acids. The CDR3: CASSVGGLAGELFF. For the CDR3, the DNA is TGTGCCAGCAGCGTGGGTGGTTTAGCCGGGGAGCTGTTTTTT.

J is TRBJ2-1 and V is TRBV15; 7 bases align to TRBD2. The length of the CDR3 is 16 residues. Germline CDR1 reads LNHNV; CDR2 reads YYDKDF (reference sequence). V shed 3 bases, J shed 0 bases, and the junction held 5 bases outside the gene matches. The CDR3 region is CATSSLGRGSYNEQFF. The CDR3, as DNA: TGTGCCACCAGCAGTCTTGGGAGGGGCTCCTACAATGAGCAGTTCTTC.